The clone carrying this TCR beta chain has just a few counts. The data stem from a study of patients and donors after allogeneic stem cell transplantation. This CDR3 region has 12 residues. Per the germline V gene, CDR1 is SQVTM and CDR2 is ANQGSEA. V was trimmed by 4 bases and J by 0 bases, leaving 3 bases between them. MiXCR was run by TCRdb on the RT-PCR reads, yielding one entry per CDR3 protein. The sample records approximately 210,000 distinct CDR3 sequences, 35% to 50% being singletons. J is TRBJ1-4 and V is TRBV29-1; D is unresolved. This TCR came from a human donor who was either an allogeneic HSCT recipient or a stem cell or donor lymphocyte infusion donor (not recorded which). It is not recorded whose cells these are; they may come from a transplant donor. Sequenced sample: blood, either unsorted or a sorted T cell fraction (not recorded which). The CDR3 nucleotides are TGCAGCGTTGGACCAACTAATGAAAAACTGTTTTTT. This sequence encodes CSVGPTNEKLFF.